The clone carrying this T cell receptor beta chain was found many times. The sample is drawn from a study of T-cell reconstitution after alpha-beta-depleted transplantation in children. Construction of the TCRbeta library involved unique molecular identifiers. MiXCR, run by TCRdb on the PCR reads, gives a single entry per CDR3 protein. The repertoire has 600,000 to 700,000 distinct CDR3 sequences, approximately 15% of them found once; the top ten carry 1.1%. This CDR3 contains 13 residues. Trimming took off 1 base at V and 3 bases at J, with 8 bases between the two ends. Germline CDR1 reads SGHKS; CDR2 reads YYEKEE (reference sequence).

This receptor was taken from a human donor who donated a stem cell graft to a child with acute myeloid leukemia. The rearrangement uses TRBV5-5 and TRBJ2-7, with D possibly being TRBD1 (6 bases). Source: PBMCs from the stem cell graft donor, taken from the stem cell graft. The CDR3 bases are TGTGCCAGCAGCTTGACAGGGTACTACGAGCAGTACTTC. Amino acid sequence: CASSLTGYYEQYF.